The 31 T cell receptor beta chains below all came from one sample that was sequenced in a study of neurological immune-mediated disorders. TCRdb passed the 5' RACE reads through MiXCR, listing each CDR3 protein once. The sample lists roughly 60,000 distinct CDR3 sequences, over 3.5% seen once, with roughly 1.9% in the top ten. The sequenced material came from CD4+ T cells from blood. These receptors were collected from a woman between 40 and 55 years old with multiple sclerosis.

The table lists this clonotype with a few counts. The rearrangement links TRBV7-8 to TRBJ1-5, with a tentative D call TRBD1 (6 bases). CDR1 is SGHVS and CDR2 is FQNEAQ in the germline V gene. Deletions cut 3 bases from V and 1 base from J, with 16 bases between. The CDR3 contains 17 residues. CDR3 DNA sequence: TGTGCCAGCAGCTTTGGATCAGGGGCGAGGAGCAATCAGCCCCAGCATTTT. This gives the protein CASSFGSGARSNQPQHF.

Ten or more counts support this clonotype. This chain connects TRBV7-9 to TRBJ1-1, with D hard to call. The CDR3 covers 12 residues. The germline V and J ends were trimmed by 4 bases and 10 bases, with 13 bases remaining between them. Per the germline V gene, CDR1 is SEHNR and CDR2 is FQNEAQ (reference sequence). CDR3 DNA sequence: TGTGCCAGCAGCTCGGAGATGAGTCGAGCTTTCTTT. Residues: CASSSEMSRAFF. The entire variable domain, with the rest obtained from reference TRBV7-9 and TRBJ1-1, is as follows: DTGVSQNPRHKITKRGQNVTFRCDPISEHNRLYWYRQTLGQGPEFLTYFQNEAQLEKSRLLSDRFSAERPKGSFSTLEIQRTEQGDSAMYLCASSSEMSRAFFGQGTRLTVV.

This clonotype came up many times. CDR3 sequence: CASSLQGGGEKLFF. In nucleotides, the CDR3 is TGCGCCAGCAGCTTACAGGGGGGAGGTGAAAAACTGTTTTTT. This rearrangement joins TRBV5-1 to TRBJ1-4, with TRBD1 matching over 8 bases. Germline V lookup: CDR1 SGHRS, CDR2 YFSETQ. Unmatched junction bases numbered 4, after V lost 2 bases and J lost 7 bases. The CDR3 covers 14 residues.

This clonotype was found many times. This chain joins TRBV20-1 and TRBJ1-2; D might be TRBD1 (5 bases). The CDR3 is made up of 13 amino acids. The ends were cut back, 5 bases at V and 0 bases at J, with 10 bases in the middle. Germline V gene lookup returns CDR1 DFQATT and CDR2 SNEGSKA (reference sequence). The DNA for the CDR3 is TGCAGTGCTGGACACCTAGCTAACTATGGCTACACCTTC. Protein sequence: CSAGHLANYGYTF.

This clonotype was picked up many times. V and J are TRBV20-1 and TRBJ1-6; D is unresolved. Germline assignment: CDR1 DFQATT and CDR2 SNEGSKA (reference sequence). CDR3 length: 14 amino acids. Between the trimmed V and J ends, which lost 0 bases and 8 bases, there was a span of 11 bases. This CDR3 reads CSARDLDGDSPLHF. The CDR3 DNA sequence: TGCAGTGCTAGAGATCTGGACGGTGATTCACCCCTCCACTTT.

The sample holds many counts of this clonotype. The V gene is TRBV4-2, the J gene TRBJ1-1; a weak D match, TRBD1 (5 bases). V gave up 0 bases and J gave up 1 base, with 12 bases separating them. This CDR3 is built from 16 residues. In germline, CDR1 is LGHNA, CDR2 YNFKEQ. This chain's CDR3 is CASSQEEGRENTEAFF. CDR3 sequence (DNA): TGTGCCAGCAGCCAAGAGGAGGGGCGCGAGAACACTGAAGCTTTCTTT.

This clonotype was counted many times. The V and J genes are TRBV5-1 and TRBJ2-3, with D perhaps TRBD1 (6 bases). The germline V and J ends were trimmed by 4 bases and 1 base, with 10 bases remaining between them. The germline V gene encodes CDR1 SGHRS and CDR2 YFSETQ. This CDR3 is built from 14 residues. In DNA, the CDR3 is TGCGCCAGCAGCAGGGGGTCACGCACAGATACGCAGTATTTT. It encodes CASSRGSRTDTQYF. Looking up the rest from reference TRBV5-1 and TRBJ2-3 gives the full variable domain: KAGVTQTPRYLIKTRGQQVTLSCSPISGHRSVSWYQQTPGQGLQFLFEYFSETQRNKGNFPGRFSGRQFSNSRSEMNVSTLELGDSALYLCASSRGSRTDTQYFGPGTRLTVL.

This clonotype was counted at least ten times. The chain recombines TRBV6-5 with TRBJ1-4, with TRBD1 matching 7 bases. Germline assignment: CDR1 MNHEY and CDR2 SVGAGI. V dropped 6 bases and J dropped 2; count of bases not matched to a gene: 12. This CDR3 is 17 amino acids long. The DNA of the CDR3 is TGTGCCAGCAGCCCCACAGGGGCCGGGGGGACTAATGAAAAACTGTTTTTT. Protein: CASSPTGAGGTNEKLFF.

This sequence joins TRBV5-6 and TRBJ1-1; D gene ambiguous. CDR1 is SGHDT, CDR2 YYEEEE, per germline. Between the trimmed V and J ends, which lost 4 bases and 7 bases, there was a span of 14 bases. This CDR3 comprises 13 residues. The CDR3 sequence is CASSIRRGYEAFF. CDR3 nucleotide sequence: TGTGCCAGCAGCATACGACGGGGATATGAAGCTTTCTTT.

This clonotype came up many times. This chain links TRBV4-1 with TRBJ2-3, with D hard to call. Germline V gives CDR1 MGHRA, CDR2 YSYEKL. Trimming took off 0 bases at V and 4 bases at J, with 8 bases between the two ends. The CDR3 length is 14 residues. CDR3 in DNA: TGCGCCAGCAGCCAAGACCCGTGGGCAGATACGCAGTATTTT. Amino acids: CASSQDPWADTQYF.

Ten or more counts support this clonotype. The chain employs TRBV20-1 and TRBJ2-1, with a possible D match to TRBD1 (5 bases). V shed 1 base and J shed 3 bases, with 16 bases lying between them. Germline values: CDR1 DFQATT, CDR2 SNEGSKA (reference sequence). The CDR3 length is 16 residues. CDR3: CSARAQGPQNYNEQFF. In DNA, the CDR3 is TGCAGTGCTAGAGCGCAGGGCCCCCAAAACTACAATGAGCAGTTCTTC.

Many counts were recorded for this clonotype. This sequence joins TRBV12-3 or TRBV12-4 and TRBJ1-2; TRBD1 is a possible D gene (6 bases). The V end was cut by 6 bases, the J end by 1 base, with 21 bases between. This CDR3 region has 17 residues. CDR3 region: CASSRKTGLLLNYGYTF. The CDR3, as DNA: TGTGCCAGCAGCCGAAAGACAGGTCTACTCCTTAACTATGGCTACACCTTC.

In this sample, this clonotype turned up many times. J is TRBJ2-6 and V is TRBV15; weak D call: TRBD2 (6 bases). The germline CDR1 and CDR2 sequences are LNHNV and YYDKDF (reference sequence). With 8 bases removed from V and 4 bases from J, the gap between germline ends came to 21 bases. CDR3 length equals 17 residues. The CDR3 DNA reads as TGTGCCACCGCGCCCGGGACGGGGGTCGGCGGGGCCAACGTCCTGACTTTC. Protein: CATAPGTGVGGANVLTF.

This clonotype was found many times. This rearrangement joins TRBV18 to TRBJ1-4; D remains unclear. V was clipped by 1 base and J by 7 bases, with 10 bases between them. The CDR3 loop spans 14 amino acids. CDR1 is KGHSH, CDR2 LQKENI, per germline. The CDR3 loop reads CASSPLQRSEKLFF. CDR3 DNA sequence: TGTGCCAGCTCACCACTCCAGCGAAGTGAAAAACTGTTTTTT.

With regard to this clonotype: A read error may explain this, as a much larger clone is one base away. The chain uses TRBV24-1 and TRBJ2-1, with TRBD2 matching 7 bases. V lost 4 bases and J lost 8; bases outside the gene matches: 10. This CDR3 has 15 amino acids. CDR1 is KGHDR and CDR2 is SFDVKD in the germline V gene. Written as DNA, the CDR3 is TGTGCCACCAGTGACCGAGGGACTAAGGCGGATGAGCAGTTCTTC. Translation: CATSDRGTKADEQFF.

There are a few counts of this clonotype. This chain connects TRBV20-1 to TRBJ1-4; TRBD1 agrees at 7 bases. Germline CDR1 DFQATT, CDR2 SNEGSKA (reference sequence). This CDR3 is 15 amino acids long. V shed 0 bases, J shed 2 bases, and the junction held 3 bases outside the gene matches. CDR3 sequence (DNA): TGCAGTGCTAGAGATCCCAGGGGGACTAATGAAAAACTGTTTTTT. Translation: CSARDPRGTNEKLFF.

This clonotype was found many times. V and J are TRBV20-1 and TRBJ1-5; the D gene is possibly TRBD1 (5 bases). This CDR3 contains 15 residues. CDR1 DFQATT and CDR2 SNEGSKA come from the germline V gene (reference sequence). The V gene lost 6 bases and the J gene lost 2 bases, with 17 bases spanning the gap. CDR3 coding DNA: TGCAGTGCGAGACAGACTAACCGTCGCAATCAGCCCCAGCATTTT. As protein: CSARQTNRRNQPQHF.

This clonotype has ten or more counts. The V call is TRBV5-1, the J call TRBJ1-5; possible D gene TRBD1, 6 bases. Germline assignment: CDR1 SGHRS and CDR2 YFSETQ. The ends were cut back, 2 bases at V and 4 bases at J, with 13 bases in the middle. This CDR3 spans 15 amino acids. For the CDR3, the DNA is TGCGCCAGCAGCTTACTTGGACAGAAAAATCAGCCCCAGCATTTT. Translated, it gives CASSLLGQKNQPQHF.

This clonotype was counted many times. The chain recombines TRBV7-6 with TRBJ2-1; TRBD2 matches 7 bases. The CDR3 sequence is 17 residues long. J was trimmed by 3 bases and V by 2 bases; bases with no gene match: 10. Germline V lookup: CDR1 SGHVS, CDR2 FNYEAQ. The chain's CDR3 is CASSLQVSGAIYNEQFF. For the CDR3, the DNA is TGTGCCAGCAGCTTACAAGTAAGCGGGGCGATCTACAATGAGCAGTTCTTC.

Many counts were recorded for this clonotype. The chain recombines TRBV5-1 with TRBJ1-1, with 10 bases aligning to TRBD1. The junction had 8 bases not matched to a gene; V was cut back by 2 bases and J by 4 bases. The germline V gene has CDR1 SGHRS and CDR2 YFSETQ. This CDR3 comprises 16 residues. The CDR3 protein is CASSFMTGGGSTEAFF. CDR3 DNA: TGCGCCAGCAGCTTTATGACAGGGGGCGGGAGCACTGAAGCTTTCTTT. The entire variable domain, with the rest obtained from reference TRBV5-1 and TRBJ1-1, is as follows: KAGVTQTPRYLIKTRGQQVTLSCSPISGHRSVSWYQQTPGQGLQFLFEYFSETQRNKGNFPGRFSGRQFSNSRSEMNVSTLELGDSALYLCASSFMTGGGSTEAFFGQGTRLTVV.

This clonotype was picked up many times. The V call is TRBV12-3 or TRBV12-4, the J call TRBJ1-4; 7 nucleotides agree with TRBD1. With V trimmed by 7 bases and J by 5 bases, 10 bases remained unmatched. CDR3 length: 15 residues. The CDR3 DNA reads TGTGCCAGCAAGATTGAGGAGACAGGGAATGAAAAACTGTTTTTT. Its translation: CASKIEETGNEKLFF.

This clonotype was seen at least ten times. The V and J genes are TRBV6-2 or TRBV6-3 and TRBJ2-4; TRBD1 matches 8 bases. The germline V gene encodes CDR1 MNHEY and CDR2 SVGEGT. The V segment lost 7 bases and the J segment 2 bases; nucleotides outside the gene matches: 7. The CDR3 length is 15 residues. CDR3: CASTRQGATKNIQYF. CDR3 coding DNA: TGTGCCAGCACCCGCCAGGGGGCAACCAAAAACATTCAGTACTTC.

This clonotype was counted at least ten times. This rearrangement joins TRBV3-1 to TRBJ2-7, with D possibly being TRBD2 (6 bases). This CDR3 has 15 amino acids. Germline assignment: CDR1 LGHDT and CDR2 YNNKEL (reference sequence). The V and J ends lost 1 base and 4 bases respectively, with 14 bases between them. The CDR3 DNA reads TGTGCCAGCAGCCAAGGGGTACTAGCTGGTTACGAGCAGTACTTC. Residues: CASSQGVLAGYEQYF.

This clonotype was found many times. The rearrangement joins TRBV29-1 to TRBJ1-1; perhaps TRBD1 as D (5 bases). Germline CDR1 reads SQVTM; CDR2 reads ANQGSEA. This CDR3 is built from 14 residues. V shed 3 bases and J shed 0 bases, with 11 bases lying between them. Here the CDR3 reads CSVDRTLLNTEAFF. For the CDR3, the DNA is TGCAGCGTTGATCGGACACTTCTGAACACTGAAGCTTTCTTT.

Many counts were recorded for this clonotype. The chain couples TRBV11-3 to TRBJ2-1; TRBD1 is a possible D gene (5 bases). V was trimmed by 0 bases and J by 7 bases, leaving 10 bases between them. The germline CDR1 and CDR2 sequences are SGHNT and YENEEA. This CDR3 spans 14 amino acids. DNA of the CDR3: TGTGCCAGCAGCTTAGATCCAAGGGGTAATGAGCAGTTCTTC. This encodes CASSLDPRGNEQFF.

This clonotype was seen at least ten times. The chain recombines TRBV18 with TRBJ1-4; no clear D. From germline, CDR1 is KGHSH and CDR2 LQKENI. Trimming removed 0 bases from V and 5 bases from J, with 4 bases in between. This CDR3 has 13 residues. CDR3 sequence (DNA): TGTGCCAGCTCACCACCTTCAAATGAAAAACTGTTTTTT. The encoded protein is CASSPPSNEKLFF.

This clonotype occurred many times. V is TRBV5-1 and J is TRBJ2-2, with unresolved D. V was trimmed by 6 bases and J by 0 bases, leaving 12 bases between them. This CDR3 region has 15 residues. CDR1 is SGHRS and CDR2 is YFSETQ in the germline V gene. CDR3 region: CASNRSPSNTGELFF. As DNA, the CDR3 is TGCGCCAGCAACCGGAGCCCTTCGAACACCGGGGAGCTGTTTTTT.

The sample holds many counts of this clonotype. The rearrangement links TRBV18 to TRBJ2-7; 7 positions match TRBD1. CDR1 is KGHSH and CDR2 is LQKENI in the germline V gene. The CDR3 runs 15 residues. Losses at the gene ends were 5 bases for V and 1 base for J; bases not matched to a gene: 8. CDR3 in amino acids: CASSDMGQPSYEQYF. DNA for the CDR3: TGTGCCAGCTCAGATATGGGACAGCCGTCCTACGAGCAGTACTTC.

This clonotype was recorded at least ten times. The gene calls are TRBV5-1 and TRBJ1-6, with D unclear. Trimming removed 0 bases at V and 14 bases at J, with 12 bases between. The CDR3 extends over 13 amino acids. Germline CDR1 reads SGHRS; CDR2 reads YFSETQ. For the CDR3, the DNA is TGCGCCAGCAGCTTGGGGGGAATTTCCACCCTCCACTTT. Amino acid sequence: CASSLGGISTLHF.

Ten or more counts support this clonotype. This chain uses TRBV9 with TRBJ2-2; D is possibly TRBD2 (6 bases). Germline assignment: CDR1 SGDLS and CDR2 YYNGEE. Trimming removed 1 base at V and 4 bases at J, with 14 bases between. The CDR3 covers 16 residues. The DNA for the CDR3 is TGTGCCAGCAGCGTAAAGGGGCAGGGAGGCACCGGGGAGCTGTTTTTT. It yields the protein CASSVKGQGGTGELFF.

This clonotype was seen repeatedly, ten times or more. The rearrangement joins TRBV2 to TRBJ1-2; a weak D match, TRBD1 (5 bases). Germline loops: CDR1 SNHLY, CDR2 FYNNEI. The CDR3 is made up of 14 amino acids. V lost 7 bases, J lost 8 bases, and 20 bases lay in between. The CDR3 region has the DNA TGTGCCAGCACGACCCCGGCAGGGTTTTGGGGCTACACCTTC. Protein sequence: CASTTPAGFWGYTF.